The entry that follows covers one T cell receptor (beta chain) sequence. Its specificity is unknown. Authors of the study amplified TCR beta CDR3 regions from RNA transcripts. The TCR CDR3 first-round RT-PCR relied on the HTBI primer set. TCRdb recomputed calls from the multiplex PCR reads with MiXCR, one row per CDR3 protein. The sample shows a few hundred thousand distinct CDR3 sequences, 15% to 18% of them seen only once. This CDR3 comprises 13 residues. V dropped 2 bases and J dropped 7; count of bases not matched to a gene: 6. CDR1 is GTSNPN, CDR2 SVGIG, per germline (reference sequence). These data belong to a study of T cells in Graves' hyperthyroidism and ophthalmopathy. Whole-study results and caveats: From stable hyperthyroidism, ophthalmopathy was set apart by a 13 V-J model.

The TCR comes from a woman between 18 and 29 years old with Graves' hyperthyroidism that later progressed to Graves' ophthalmopathy. Specimen: blood. The chain uses TRBV30 and TRBJ2-7; 9 bases fit TRBD2. The CDR3: CAWSLAGAAEQYF. The CDR3 nucleotides read TGTGCCTGGAGTTTAGCGGGAGCTGCTGAGCAGTACTTC.